This entry is about one T cell receptor beta chain. The antigen is unknown. No treatment of any kind had been given to any patient before thyroid surgery. The data were taken from a study of metastatic and nonmetastatic thyroid tumors. Study summary: It was across blood and tumor or nodule tissue from malignant and benign thyroid patients that repertoires were compared.

Authors' analysis steps: Using the CDR3 differences seen across clinicopathological groups, the authors built a distant-metastasis classifier for papillary thyroid cancer, which was meant to discriminate distant-metastatic patients. MiXCR reprocessed the PCR reads for TCRdb. These V and J calls originate from TCRdb's pipeline instead of the authors' own analysis. Of about 32,000 clones listed, 15% to 20% were seen once; the top ten hold 6.5% to 8%. Study-level results: Significantly greater TCR beta diversity was reportedly found in malignant thyroid tumors than in benign nodules (in blood and tumor).

Germline assignment: CDR1 LGHNA and CDR2 YSLEER. The CDR3 has 17 amino acids. V dropped 0 bases and J dropped 2 bases, with 16 bases sitting between them. The TCR sequence derives from a female donor with papillary thyroid cancer or a benign thyroid nodule (not recorded which). Some clones in this sample may be carry-over from other donors' samples. The chain combines TRBV4-3 with TRBJ1-2, with a weak D call TRBD1 (6 bases). The specimen was blood. CDR3 protein: CASSQDNLKGGNYGYTF. CDR3 DNA: TGCGCCAGCAGCCAAGATAATTTGAAGGGGGGCAACTATGGCTACACCTTC.